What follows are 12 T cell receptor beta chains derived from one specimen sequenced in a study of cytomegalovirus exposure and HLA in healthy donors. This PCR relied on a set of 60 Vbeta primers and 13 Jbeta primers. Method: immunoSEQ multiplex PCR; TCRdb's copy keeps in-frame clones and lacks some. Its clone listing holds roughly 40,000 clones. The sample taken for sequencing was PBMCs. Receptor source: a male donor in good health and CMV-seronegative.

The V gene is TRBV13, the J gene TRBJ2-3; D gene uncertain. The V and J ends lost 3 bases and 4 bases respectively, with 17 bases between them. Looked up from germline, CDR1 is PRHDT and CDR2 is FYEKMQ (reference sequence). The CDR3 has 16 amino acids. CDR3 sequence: CASSLAPRSRADTQYF. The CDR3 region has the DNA TGTGCCAGCAGCTTGGCCCCCCGTTCCCGGGCAGATACGCAGTATTTT.

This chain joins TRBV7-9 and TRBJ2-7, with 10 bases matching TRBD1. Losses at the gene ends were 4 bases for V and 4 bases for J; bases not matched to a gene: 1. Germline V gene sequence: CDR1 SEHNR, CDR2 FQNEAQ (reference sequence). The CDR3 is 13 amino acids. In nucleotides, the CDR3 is TGTGCCAGCAGCTGGGACAGGGGATACGAGCAGTACTTC. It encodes CASSWDRGYEQYF.

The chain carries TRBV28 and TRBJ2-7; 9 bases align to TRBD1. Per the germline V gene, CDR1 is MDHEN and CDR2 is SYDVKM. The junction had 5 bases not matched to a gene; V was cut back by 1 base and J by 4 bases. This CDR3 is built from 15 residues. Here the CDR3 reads CASSLSGQGKYEQYF. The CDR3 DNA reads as TGTGCCAGCAGTTTATCGGGACAGGGTAAATACGAGCAGTACTTC.

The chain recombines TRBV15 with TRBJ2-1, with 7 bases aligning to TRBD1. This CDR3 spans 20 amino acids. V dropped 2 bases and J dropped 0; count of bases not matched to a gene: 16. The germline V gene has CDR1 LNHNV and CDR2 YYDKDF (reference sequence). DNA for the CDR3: TGTGCCACCAGCAGAACCATCCGGGACAGAATTGTAAGCTCCTACAATGAGCAGTTCTTC. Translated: CATSRTIRDRIVSSYNEQFF.

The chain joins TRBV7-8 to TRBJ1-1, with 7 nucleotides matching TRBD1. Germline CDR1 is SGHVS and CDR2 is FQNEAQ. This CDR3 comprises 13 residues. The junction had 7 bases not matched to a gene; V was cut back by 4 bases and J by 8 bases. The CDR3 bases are TGTGCCAGCAGCTATAGACAGGGTACCGAAGCTTTCTTT. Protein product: CASSYRQGTEAFF.

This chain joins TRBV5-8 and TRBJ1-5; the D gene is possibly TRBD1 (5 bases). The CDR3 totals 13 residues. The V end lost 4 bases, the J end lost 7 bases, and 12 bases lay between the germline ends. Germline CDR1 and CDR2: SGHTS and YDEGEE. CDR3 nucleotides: TGTGCCAGCAGCAATCAGGGAATCCAGCCCCAGCATTTT. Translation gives CASSNQGIQPQHF.

For the CDR3, the DNA is TGTGCCAGCAGCTTGCGGGGATCGGGCACAGATACGCAGTATTTT. It yields the protein CASSLRGSGTDTQYF. The chain recombines TRBV7-6 with TRBJ2-3; D is possibly TRBD2 (6 bases). V was clipped by 3 bases and J by 1 base, with 11 bases between them. The CDR3 loop spans 15 amino acids. CDR1 and CDR2 from the germline V gene are SGHVS and FNYEAQ.

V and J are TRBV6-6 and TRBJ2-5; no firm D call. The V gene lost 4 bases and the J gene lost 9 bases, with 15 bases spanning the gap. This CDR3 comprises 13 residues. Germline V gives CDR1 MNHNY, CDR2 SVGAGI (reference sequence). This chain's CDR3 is CASSWQEFRSQYF. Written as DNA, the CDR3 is TGTGCCAGCAGTTGGCAGGAATTTCGGTCCCAGTACTTC.

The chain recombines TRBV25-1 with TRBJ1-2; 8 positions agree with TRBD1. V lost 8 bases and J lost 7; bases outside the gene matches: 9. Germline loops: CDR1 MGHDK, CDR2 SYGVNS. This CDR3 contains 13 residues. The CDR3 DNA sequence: TGTGCCAGCGCCGGGCAGGGGGCAGTTGGCTACACCTTC. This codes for CASAGQGAVGYTF.

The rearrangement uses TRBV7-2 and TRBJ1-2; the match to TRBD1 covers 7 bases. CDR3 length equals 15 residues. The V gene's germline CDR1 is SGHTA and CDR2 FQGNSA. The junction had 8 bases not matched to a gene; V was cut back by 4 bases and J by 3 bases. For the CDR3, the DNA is TGTGCCAGCAGCTACCGACAGGGCATAGACTATGGCTACACCTTC. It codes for CASSYRQGIDYGYTF.

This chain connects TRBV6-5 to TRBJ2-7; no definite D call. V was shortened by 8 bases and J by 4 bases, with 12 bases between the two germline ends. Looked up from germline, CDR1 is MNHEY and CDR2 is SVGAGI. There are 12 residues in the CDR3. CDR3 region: CASSFGPYEQYF. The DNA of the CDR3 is TGTGCCAGCTCCTTTGGGCCTTACGAGCAGTACTTC.

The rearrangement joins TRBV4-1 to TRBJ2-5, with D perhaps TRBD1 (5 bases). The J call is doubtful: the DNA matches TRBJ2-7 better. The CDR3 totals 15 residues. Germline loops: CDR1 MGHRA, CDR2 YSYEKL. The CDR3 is CASSQVTGYSYEQYF. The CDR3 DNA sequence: TGCGCCAGCAGCCAAGTTACAGGCTACTCCTACGAGCAGTACTTC.